The next 10 T cell receptor beta chains were all read from a single sample in a study of blood T cell repertoires in COVID-19. The table came from immunoSEQ multiplex PCR; TCRdb's copy has only in-frame clones and leaves some out. The sample holds about 190,000 clones, approximately 86% seen once. Sequencing was done on a sample of peripheral blood. These receptor sequences come from a man between 25 and 39 years old with acute or convalescent COVID-19.

This chain connects TRBV28 to TRBJ1-1, with 7 bases fitting TRBD1. After removal of 2 bases from V and 7 bases from J, the junction contained 10 bases not matched to a gene. Germline V CDR1 and CDR2: MDHEN, SYDVKM. This CDR3 region has 15 residues. CDR3 in amino acids: CASSLEDRDMDEAFF. The DNA of the CDR3 is TGTGCCAGCAGTTTAGAAGACAGGGACATGGATGAAGCTTTCTTT.

The chain recombines TRBV5-1 with TRBJ1-1; D is perhaps TRBD1 (6 bases). This CDR3 is 16 amino acids long. Germline lookup yields CDR1 SGHRS and CDR2 YFSETQ. Trimming removed 3 bases at V and 5 bases at J, with 20 bases between. This CDR3 is CASSSEPRGSRTEAFF. The CDR3 DNA sequence: TGCGCCAGCAGCTCCGAACCCAGGGGATCTAGGACTGAAGCTTTCTTT. The full variable domain, its missing parts supplied by reference TRBV5-1 and TRBJ1-1, is KAGVTQTPRYLIKTRGQQVTLSCSPISGHRSVSWYQQTPGQGLQFLFEYFSETQRNKGNFPGRFSGRQFSNSRSEMNVSTLELGDSALYLCASSSEPRGSRTEAFFGQGTRLTVV.

The chain recombines TRBV5-1 with TRBJ1-3, with 9 bases aligning to TRBD1. The J segment lost 0 bases and the V segment lost 4 bases, leaving 5 bases of the junction unmatched. CDR3 length equals 16 residues. Germline loops: CDR1 SGHRS, CDR2 YFSETQ. The CDR3 DNA sequence: TGCGCCAGCAGCCCGGGACAGGGATTCTCTGGAAACACCATATATTTT. The encoded protein is CASSPGQGFSGNTIYF.

This clone was observed a few times. The genes are TRBV28 and TRBJ1-2; no firm D call. V was cut by 7 bases and J by 3 bases, with 15 bases left in between. The CDR3 length is 14 residues. Germline CDR1 MDHEN, CDR2 SYDVKM. CDR3 nucleotide sequence: TGTGCCAGCACCGAGCCGGGGAGGGACTATGGCTACACCTTC. It is translated as CASTEPGRDYGYTF.

The rearrangement links TRBV11-3 to TRBJ2-1; D call uncertain. V lost 1 base to trimming and J lost 6 bases, with 13 bases between them. Germline values: CDR1 SGHNT, CDR2 YENEEA. This CDR3 has 15 residues. CDR3 protein: CASSLGQAGINEQFF. DNA of the CDR3: TGTGCCAGCAGCTTAGGGCAGGCAGGAATCAATGAGCAGTTCTTC.

The rearrangement uses TRBV25-1 and TRBJ1-6; the match to TRBD1 covers 8 bases. Germline CDR1 is MGHDK and CDR2 is SYGVNS. V gave up 6 bases and J gave up 10 bases; unmatched junction bases: 5. The CDR3 spans 13 residues. The DNA of the CDR3 is TGTGCCAGCAGGGACAGGGATGGCTCACCCCTCCACTTT. This codes for CASRDRDGSPLHF.

The CDR3 loop reads CASSHKPGQGHGYTF. In nucleotides, the CDR3 is TGCGCCAGCAGCCACAAGCCGGGACAGGGCCATGGCTACACCTTC. The rearrangement uses TRBV4-1 and TRBJ1-2; TRBD1 matches at 9 bases. V lost 3 bases to trimming and J lost 6 bases; unmatched junction nucleotides: 8. Germline V gene lookup returns CDR1 MGHRA and CDR2 YSYEKL. This CDR3 comprises 15 residues.

CDR3 coding DNA: TGTGCCAGCAGTTTCCGACAGGGGGCGGGTGAAGCTTTCTTT. It translates to CASSFRQGAGEAFF. The chain recombines TRBV5-6 with TRBJ1-1; 10 positions agree with TRBD1. J was trimmed by 7 bases and V by 5 bases; bases with no gene match: 8. This CDR3 is 14 amino acids long. The germline V gene has CDR1 SGHDT and CDR2 YYEEEE. Looking up the rest from reference TRBV5-6 and TRBJ1-1 gives the full variable domain: DAGVTQSPTHLIKTRGQQVTLRCSPKSGHDTVSWYQQALGQGPQFIFQYYEEEERQRGNFPDRFSGHQFPNYSSELNVNALLLGDSALYLCASSFRQGAGEAFFGQGTRLTVV.

The gene calls are TRBV30 and TRBJ1-1; D gene uncertain. The CDR3 loop spans 13 amino acids. V shed 4 bases and J shed 3 bases, with 12 bases lying between them. Germline V gene data show CDR1 as GTSNPN and CDR2 as SVGIG (reference sequence). CDR3 residues: CAWKIRVDTEAFF. CDR3 sequence (DNA): TGTGCCTGGAAAATCCGGGTGGACACTGAAGCTTTCTTT.

Comments on this clone: An end of the junction differs from the germline gene, which may be a read error. The chain is built from TRBV6-5 and TRBJ1-1; D gene unclear. CDR1 and CDR2 (germline): MNHEY, SVGAGI. The CDR3 is made up of 13 amino acids. CDR3 amino acids: CASRETGNTEAFF. The CDR3 bases are TGTGCCAGCCGAGAAACGGGTAACACCGAAGCTTTCTTT.